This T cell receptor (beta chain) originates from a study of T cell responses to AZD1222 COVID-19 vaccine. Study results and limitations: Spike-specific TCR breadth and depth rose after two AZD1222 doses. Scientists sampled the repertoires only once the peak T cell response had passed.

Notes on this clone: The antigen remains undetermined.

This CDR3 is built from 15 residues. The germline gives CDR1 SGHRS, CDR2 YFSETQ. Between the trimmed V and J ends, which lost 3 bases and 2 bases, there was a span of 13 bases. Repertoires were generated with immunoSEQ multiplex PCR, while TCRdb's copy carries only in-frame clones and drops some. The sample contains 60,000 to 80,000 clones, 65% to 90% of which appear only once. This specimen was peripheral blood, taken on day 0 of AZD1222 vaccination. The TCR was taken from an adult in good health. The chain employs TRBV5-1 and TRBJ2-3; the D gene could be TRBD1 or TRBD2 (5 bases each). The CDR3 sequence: CASSSGTDYTDTQYF. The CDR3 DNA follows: TGCGCCAGCAGCTCCGGGACCGACTACACAGATACGCAGTATTTT. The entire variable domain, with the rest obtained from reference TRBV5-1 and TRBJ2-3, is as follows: KAGVTQTPRYLIKTRGQQVTLSCSPISGHRSVSWYQQTPGQGLQFLFEYFSETQRNKGNFPGRFSGRQFSNSRSEMNVSTLELGDSALYLCASSSGTDYTDTQYFGPGTRLTVL.